Listed below are T cell receptor beta chains from one sample, sequenced in a study of blood T cell repertoires in COVID-19. TCRdb's copy holds only in-frame clones and misses some; the assay was immunoSEQ multiplex PCR. The sample holds approximately 130,000 clones; around 83% are singletons and the top ten take more than 15%. The sequenced sample was PBMCs or T cells enriched from blood (not recorded which). The receptors were sampled from a man between 25 and 39 years old who had recovered from COVID-19. Both conserved end residues are part of each CDR3. Each record gives: D gene, clone size, V gene, J gene, CDR3 DNA, CDR3 protein. D genes are given only for firm matches. Expanded clones are given a class, and other clones once, few, many or no size at all.

>.|once|TRBV11-1|TRBJ1-1
TGTGCCAGCAGCTTATTCGGGGGGCAGAACACTGAAGCTTTCTTT
CASSLFGGQNTEAFF
>TRBD2|.|TRBV5-6|TRBJ2-3
TGTGCCAGCAGCAGTATAGCGGGAGAGGGGGATACGCAGTATTTT
CASSSIAGEGDTQYF
>.|.|TRBV24-1|TRBJ1-2
TGTGCCACCAGTGATGGGGGCACTAACTATGGCTACACCTTC
CATSDGGTNYGYTF
>.|.|TRBV5-6|TRBJ1-1
TGTGCCAGCAGCTTGGCGGTGGTCAACACTGAAGCTTTCTTT
CASSLAVVNTEAFF
>TRBD1|.|TRBV10-3|TRBJ1-5
TGTGCCATCAGAGAGGGGACAGGGCTTCAGCCCCAGCATTTT
CAIREGTGLQPQHF
>TRBD1|.|TRBV27|TRBJ2-3
TGTGCCAGCAGTCGCCGGGACAGTCATTCTGATACGCAGTATTTT
CASSRRDSHSDTQYF
>.|few|TRBV9|TRBJ2-2
TGTGCCAGCAGATGGAGGGGCAACACCGGGGAGCTGTTTTTT
CASRWRGNTGELFF
>TRBD2|.|TRBV7-6|TRBJ2-2
TGTGCCAGCAGGTCCCTAGCGGCGACCGGGGAGCTGTTTTTT
CASRSLAATGELFF
>TRBD2|.|TRBV10-3|TRBJ2-7
TGTGCCATCAGTTCCGGGACTAGCGTTAACGAGCAGTACTTC
CAISSGTSVNEQYF
>.|.|TRBV6-6|TRBJ2-7
TGTGCCAGCAGTTACTCGTTGACAGGTCCCTACGAGCAGTACTTC
CASSYSLTGPYEQYF
>.|.|TRBV11-2|TRBJ2-5
TGTGCCAGCAGCTTAGATTGGGCCGGTCGGGGGACCCAGTACTTC
CASSLDWAGRGTQYF
>TRBD1|.|TRBV19|TRBJ1-2
TGTGCCAGTAGTATAGCCCCGGGACAGGGGAACTATGGCTACACCTTC
CASSIAPGQGNYGYTF
>TRBD1|.|TRBV7-9|TRBJ1-1
TGTGCCAGCAGCCCCGGGACAGGGGTTTCTGAAGCTTTCTTT
CASSPGTGVSEAFF
>.|.|TRBV27|TRBJ1-3
TGTGCCAGCAGTTTGGGGGGGGCTGGAAACACCATATATTTT
CASSLGGAGNTIYF
>TRBD1|.|TRBV5-3|TRBJ2-1
TGTGTCAGAAGCTGGGTAGGACAGGCACCCTACAATGAGCAGTTCTTC
CVRSWVGQAPYNEQFF
>.|.|TRBV5-5|TRBJ1-6
TGTGCCAGCAGCTTTCTGGACAGTCTCAATTCACCCCTCCACTTT
CASSFLDSLNSPLHF
>TRBD1|.|TRBV30|TRBJ1-1
TGTGCCTGGAGCGGAGAAAGGACAGGGGGCACGACTGAAGCTTTCTTT
CAWSGERTGGTTEAFF
>TRBD2|.|TRBV30|TRBJ2-1
TGTGCCTGGAGTACCCACTTAGCGGGAGGGCGGGAGCAGTTCTTC
CAWSTHLAGGREQFF
>TRBD1|.|TRBV28|TRBJ2-4
TGTGCCAGCAGTTTATTGGGGCTCGGGACAGGGGGTTTGTATGGCAAAAACATTCAGTACTTC
CASSLLGLGTGGLYGKNIQYF
>.|.|TRBV21-1|TRBJ2-2
TGTGCCAGCAGCAAAGCCCGGGACTACCTATTTGCCGGGGAGCTGTTTTTT
CASSKARDYLFAGELFF
>TRBD1|.|TRBV5-1|TRBJ1-2
TGCGCCAGCAGCTTAGGACAGGATGGTGGCTACACCTTC
CASSLGQDGGYTF
>TRBD2|.|TRBV5-1|TRBJ2-2
TGCGCCAGCAGCGGACTAGCGGGGAACACCGGGGAGCTGTTTTTT
CASSGLAGNTGELFF
>TRBD1|.|TRBV5-1|TRBJ2-1
TGCGCCAGCAGCTTGGACAGGGGGAGTGAGCAGTTCTTC
CASSLDRGSEQFF
>.|.|TRBV6-6|TRBJ2-7
TGTGCCAGCAGCGCTCCGGGACTTACTAGGGGGCAGTACTTC
CASSAPGLTRGQYF
>TRBD2|.|TRBV6-6|TRBJ2-7
TGTGCCAGCAGTCCCACTAGCGGCTCCTACGAGCAGTACTTC
CASSPTSGSYEQYF
>.|.|TRBV19|TRBJ2-3
TGTGCCAGTAGTATGCTAGGTGGGGATACGCAGTATTTT
CASSMLGGDTQYF
>.|.|TRBV10-3|TRBJ2-3
TGTGCCATCAGTGAGACATCTCAACTAACGGAGGCAGATACGCAGTATTTT
CAISETSQLTEADTQYF
>TRBD2|.|TRBV3-1/TRBV3-2|TRBJ2-3
TGTGCCAGCAGCCTTAAGACTAGCGGGGGGATTGATACGCAGTATTTT
CASSLKTSGGIDTQYF
>.|.|TRBV7-2|TRBJ1-5
TGTGCCAGCAGCTCACAGGGCAATCAGCCCCAGCATTTT
CASSSQGNQPQHF
>.|few|TRBV30|TRBJ1-1
TGTGCCTGGCAGCAGGCCGGTGAAGCTTTCTTT
CAWQQAGEAFF
>.|.|TRBV19|TRBJ2-3
TGTGCCAGTAGTCGAGCACTACGTACAGATACGCAGTATTTT
CASSRALRTDTQYF
>TRBD2|.|TRBV10-3|TRBJ2-3
TGTGCCATCAGTGAATTGCGGGAGCGCACAGATACGCAGTATTTT
CAISELRERTDTQYF
>.|.|TRBV5-1|TRBJ2-2
TGCGCCAGCAGCTTGAGCAGGGCCGGGGAGCTGTTTTTT
CASSLSRAGELFF
>TRBD1|once|TRBV5-6|TRBJ2-1
TGTGCCAGCAGCGGACAGGGGATCAATGAGCAGTTCTTC
CASSGQGINEQFF
>.|.|TRBV3-1/TRBV3-2|TRBJ2-3
TGTGCCAGCAGCCAAAACTTCCGCCTTACCCGCACAGATACGCAGTATTTT
CASSQNFRLTRTDTQYF
>TRBD1|.|TRBV10-2|TRBJ1-2
TGCGCCAGCAGTGAGTCGGCAGGGGGCGGCTATGGCTACACCTTC
CASSESAGGGYGYTF
>.|.|TRBV10-1|TRBJ1-2
TGCGCCAGCAGTGCAGGGGTCCGATATGGCTACACCTTC
CASSAGVRYGYTF
>.|.|TRBV29-1|TRBJ2-2
TGCAGCGCCCGCCTTGGAGAGAACACCGGGGAGCTGTTTTTT
CSARLGENTGELFF
>.|.|TRBV28|TRBJ1-5
TGTGCCAGCAGTTTTCGTCACGGTGAAAATCAGCCCCAGCATTTT
CASSFRHGENQPQHF
>TRBD2|few|TRBV9|TRBJ2-5
TGTGCCAGCAGCGTAAGGACTAGCGGGAGAGGAGAGACCCAGTACTTC
CASSVRTSGRGETQYF
>.|.|TRBV7-9|TRBJ2-1
TGTGCCAGCAGCTTAGCGTTACAGTACAATGAGCAGTTCTTC
CASSLALQYNEQFF
>TRBD1|many|TRBV19|TRBJ1-2
TGTGCCAGTAGACCCCCAGGGGGACAGGGGTTTGGCTACACCTTC
CASRPPGGQGFGYTF
>.|once|TRBV9|TRBJ2-7
TGTGCCAGCAGCGTAGGCGGAGCCCAATACGAGCAGTACTTC
CASSVGGAQYEQYF
>.|.|TRBV19|TRBJ1-2
TGTGCCAGTGGGGCCCAGGGGCTTCTAGGCTACACCTTC
CASGAQGLLGYTF
>.|few|TRBV2|TRBJ1-5
TGTGCCAGCAGTGAACGCAGGGGCGAACGTCAGCCCCAGCATTTT
CASSERRGERQPQHF
>TRBD1|.|TRBV7-3|TRBJ2-1
TGTGCCAGCAGTACGGACAGGAGCTCCTACAATGAGCAGTTCTTC
CASSTDRSSYNEQFF
>.|.|TRBV2|TRBJ2-5
TGTGCCAGCTCGAGGGGGCAAGAGACCCAGTACTTC
CASSRGQETQYF
>TRBD2|few|TRBV2|TRBJ2-4
TGTGCCAGCACCCTAGGGGTTAGCGGGATAAAAAACATTCAGTACTTC
CASTLGVSGIKNIQYF
>.|.|TRBV28|TRBJ2-3
TGTGCCAGCAGTCCAGGCAAGGGAGTGAGGAGAGATACGCAGTATTTT
CASSPGKGVRRDTQYF
>TRBD2|.|TRBV24-1|TRBJ2-3
TGTGCCACCAGTGATACCGGACTAGCGGGTAACACAGATACGCAGTATTTT
CATSDTGLAGNTDTQYF
>TRBD1|.|TRBV10-3|TRBJ1-2
TGTGCCATCAGTGAGTCAACCAGGGGGCGAATTAACTATGGCTACACCTTC
CAISESTRGRINYGYTF
>TRBD1|.|TRBV5-1|TRBJ2-3
TGCGCCAGCAGCTTGGGACAGGGGAGCACAGATACGCAGTATTTT
CASSLGQGSTDTQYF
>TRBD1|.|TRBV18|TRBJ2-7
TGTGCCAGCTCACCAGGGACAGGGTCCTACGAGCAGTACTTC
CASSPGTGSYEQYF
>.|.|TRBV27|TRBJ2-2
TGTGCCAGCAGTCCGGCCAGACTAGCAGGGGGCCCGCGGGAGCTGTTTTTT
CASSPARLAGGPRELFF
>TRBD1|.|TRBV19|TRBJ2-1
TGTGCCAGTAGTAGATGGCGGGACAGGGGCAATGAGCAGTTCTTC
CASSRWRDRGNEQFF
>.|.|TRBV11-3|TRBJ2-1
TGTGCCAGCAGCTTAGGGGGTCGGAGGGACGATGAGCAGTTCTTC
CASSLGGRRDDEQFF
>TRBD1|.|TRBV29-1|TRBJ2-5
TGCAGCGTTGAACGGACAGGGGGCGGGAAGACCCAGTACTTC
CSVERTGGGKTQYF
>.|.|TRBV29-1|TRBJ2-3
TGCAGCGGGAACAGCCTTAGGTCAGATACGCAGTATTTT
CSGNSLRSDTQYF
>TRBD1|once|TRBV6-5|TRBJ1-5
TGTGCCAGCGCCAGACAGGGGAATAGCAATCAGCCCCAGCATTTT
CASARQGNSNQPQHF